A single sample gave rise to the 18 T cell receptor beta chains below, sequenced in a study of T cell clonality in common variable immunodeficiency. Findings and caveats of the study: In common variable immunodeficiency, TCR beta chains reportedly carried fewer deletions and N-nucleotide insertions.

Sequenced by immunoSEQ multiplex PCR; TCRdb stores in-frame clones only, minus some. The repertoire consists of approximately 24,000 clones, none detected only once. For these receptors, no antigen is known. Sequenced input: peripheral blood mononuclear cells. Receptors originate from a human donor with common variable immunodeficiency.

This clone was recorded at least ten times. The CDR3 is CASSRGGQGEDEQYF. CDR3 DNA, as far as it was read: TGTGCCAGCTCCCGGGGGGGACAGGGAGAAGACGAG. J is TRBJ2-7 and V is TRBV18; tentative D call: TRBD1 (9 bases). The CDR3 end lies 3 residues beyond the end of the read and is filled in from the germline J gene. Trimming left V 6 bases short and J 5 bases short, with 20 bases between. The length of the CDR3 is 15 residues. Germline assignment: CDR1 KGHSH and CDR2 LQKENI.

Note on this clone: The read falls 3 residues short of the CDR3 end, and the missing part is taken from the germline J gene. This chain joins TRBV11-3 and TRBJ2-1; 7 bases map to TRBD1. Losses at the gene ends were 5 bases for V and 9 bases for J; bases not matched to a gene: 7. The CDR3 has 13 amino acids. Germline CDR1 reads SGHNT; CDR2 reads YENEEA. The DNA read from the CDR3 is TGTGCCAGCAGCCTCTTACAGGGGTCTGAG. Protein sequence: CASSLLQGSE. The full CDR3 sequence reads CASSLLQGSEQFF.

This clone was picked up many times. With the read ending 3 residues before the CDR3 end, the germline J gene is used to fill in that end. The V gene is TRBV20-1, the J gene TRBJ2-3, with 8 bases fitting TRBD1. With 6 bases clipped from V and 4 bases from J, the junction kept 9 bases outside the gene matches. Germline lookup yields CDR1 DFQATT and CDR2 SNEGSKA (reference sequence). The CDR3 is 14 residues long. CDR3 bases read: TGCAGTGCCCCGAGGGCAGGGGGCGCAGATACG. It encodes CSAPRAGGADT. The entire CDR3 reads CSAPRAGGADTQYF.

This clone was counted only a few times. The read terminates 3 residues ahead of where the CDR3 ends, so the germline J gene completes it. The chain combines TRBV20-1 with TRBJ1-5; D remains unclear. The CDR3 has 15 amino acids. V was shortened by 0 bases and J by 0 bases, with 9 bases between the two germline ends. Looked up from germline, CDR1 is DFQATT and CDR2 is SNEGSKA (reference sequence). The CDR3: CSARDGQSSNQPQHF. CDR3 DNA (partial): TGCAGTGCTAGAGATGGGCAATCTAGCAATCAGCCC.

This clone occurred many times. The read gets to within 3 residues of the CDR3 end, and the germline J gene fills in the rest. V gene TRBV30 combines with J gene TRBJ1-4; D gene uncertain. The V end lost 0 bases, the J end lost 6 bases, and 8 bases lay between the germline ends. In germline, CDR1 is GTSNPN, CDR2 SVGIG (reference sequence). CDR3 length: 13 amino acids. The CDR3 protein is CAWSVVSDEKLFF. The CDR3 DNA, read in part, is TGTGCCTGGAGTGTGGTTAGCGATGAAAAA.

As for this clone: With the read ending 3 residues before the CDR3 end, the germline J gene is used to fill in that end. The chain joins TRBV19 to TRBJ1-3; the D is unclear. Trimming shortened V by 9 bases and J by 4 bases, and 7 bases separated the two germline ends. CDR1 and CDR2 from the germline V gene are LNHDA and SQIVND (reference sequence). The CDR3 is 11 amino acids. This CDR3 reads CASLGGNTIYF. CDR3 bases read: TGTGCCAGCCTGGGCGGAAACACC.

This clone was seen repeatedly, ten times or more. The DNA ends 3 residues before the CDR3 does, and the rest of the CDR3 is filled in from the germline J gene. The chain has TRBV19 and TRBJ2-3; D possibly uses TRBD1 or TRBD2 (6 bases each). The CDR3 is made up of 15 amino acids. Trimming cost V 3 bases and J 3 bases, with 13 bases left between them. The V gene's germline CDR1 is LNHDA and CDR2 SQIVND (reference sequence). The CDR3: CASSIAQGRTDTQYF. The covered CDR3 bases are TGTGCCAGTAGTATTGCTCAGGGGAGGACAGATACG.

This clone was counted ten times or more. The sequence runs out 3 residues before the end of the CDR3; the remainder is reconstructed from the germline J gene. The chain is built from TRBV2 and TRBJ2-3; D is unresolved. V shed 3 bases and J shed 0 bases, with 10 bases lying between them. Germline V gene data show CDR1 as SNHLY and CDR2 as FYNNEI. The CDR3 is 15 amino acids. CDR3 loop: CASSEAPRSTDTQYF. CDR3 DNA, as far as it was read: TGTGCCAGCAGTGAGGCCCCCCGAAGCACAGATACG.

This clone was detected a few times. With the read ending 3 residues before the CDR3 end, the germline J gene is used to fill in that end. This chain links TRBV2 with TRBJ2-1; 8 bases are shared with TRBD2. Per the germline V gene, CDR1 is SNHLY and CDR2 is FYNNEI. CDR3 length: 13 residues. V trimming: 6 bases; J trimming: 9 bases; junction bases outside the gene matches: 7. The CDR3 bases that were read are TGTGCCAGCAGGCCAGCGGGAGAGGGTGAG. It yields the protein CASRPAGEGE. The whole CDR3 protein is CASRPAGEGEQFF.

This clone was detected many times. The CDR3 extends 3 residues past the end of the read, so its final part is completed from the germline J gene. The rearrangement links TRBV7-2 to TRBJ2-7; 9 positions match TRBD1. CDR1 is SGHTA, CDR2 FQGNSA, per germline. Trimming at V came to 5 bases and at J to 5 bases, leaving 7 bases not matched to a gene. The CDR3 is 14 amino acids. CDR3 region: CASSRRTGVNEQYF. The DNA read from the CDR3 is TGTGCCAGCAGCCGCCGGACAGGGGTGAACGAG.

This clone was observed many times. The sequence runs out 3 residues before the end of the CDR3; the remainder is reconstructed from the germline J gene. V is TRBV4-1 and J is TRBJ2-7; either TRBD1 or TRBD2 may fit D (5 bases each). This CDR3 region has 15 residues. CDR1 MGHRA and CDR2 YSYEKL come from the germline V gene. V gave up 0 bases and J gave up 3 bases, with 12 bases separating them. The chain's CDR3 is CASSQERQGDYEQYF. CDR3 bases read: TGCGCCAGCAGCCAAGAGCGGCAGGGAGACTACGAG.

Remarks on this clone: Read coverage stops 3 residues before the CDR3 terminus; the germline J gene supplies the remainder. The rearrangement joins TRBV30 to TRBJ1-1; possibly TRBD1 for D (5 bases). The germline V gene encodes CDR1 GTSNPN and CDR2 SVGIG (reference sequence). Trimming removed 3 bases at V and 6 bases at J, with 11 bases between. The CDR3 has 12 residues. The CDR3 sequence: CAWSPMGPEAFF. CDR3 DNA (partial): TGTGCCTGGAGCCCCATGGGGCCTGAA.

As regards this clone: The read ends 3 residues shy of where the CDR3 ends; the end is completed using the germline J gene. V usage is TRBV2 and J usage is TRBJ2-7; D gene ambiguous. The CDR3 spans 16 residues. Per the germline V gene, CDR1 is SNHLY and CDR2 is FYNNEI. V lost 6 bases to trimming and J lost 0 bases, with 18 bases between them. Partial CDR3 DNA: TGTGCCAGCAGAACAACCCCGGCAGGCTCCTCCTACGAG. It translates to CASRTTPAGSSYE. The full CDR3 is CASRTTPAGSSYEQYF.

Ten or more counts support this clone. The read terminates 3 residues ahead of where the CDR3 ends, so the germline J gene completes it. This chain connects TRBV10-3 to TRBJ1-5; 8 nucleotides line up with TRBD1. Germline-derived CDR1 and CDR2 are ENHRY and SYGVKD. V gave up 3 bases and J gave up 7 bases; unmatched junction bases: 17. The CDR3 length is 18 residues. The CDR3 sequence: CAISDLPGAGGAGQPQHF. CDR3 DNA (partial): TGTGCCATCAGTGATCTCCCCGGGGCAGGGGGCGCGGGACAGCCC.

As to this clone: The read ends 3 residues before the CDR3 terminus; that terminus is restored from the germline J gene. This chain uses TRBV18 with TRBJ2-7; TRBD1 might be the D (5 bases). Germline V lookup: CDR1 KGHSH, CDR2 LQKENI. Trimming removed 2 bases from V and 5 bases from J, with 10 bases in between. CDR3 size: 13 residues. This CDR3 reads CASSPIIGDEQYF. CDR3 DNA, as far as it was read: TGTGCCAGCTCACCAATCATAGGGGACGAG. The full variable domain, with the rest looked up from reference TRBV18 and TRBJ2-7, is NAGVMQNPRHLVRRRGQEARLRCSPMKGHSHVYWYRQLPEEGLKFMVYLQKENIIDESGMPKERFSAEFPKEGPSILRIQQVVRGDSAAYFCASSPIIGDEQYFGPGTRLTVT.

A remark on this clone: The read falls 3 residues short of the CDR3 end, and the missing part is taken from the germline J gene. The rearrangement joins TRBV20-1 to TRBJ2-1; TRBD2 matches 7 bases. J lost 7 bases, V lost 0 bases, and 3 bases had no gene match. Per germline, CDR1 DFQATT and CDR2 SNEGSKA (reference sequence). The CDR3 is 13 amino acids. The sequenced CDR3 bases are TGCAGTGCTAGAGATACTAGCGTTAATGAG. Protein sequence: CSARDTSVNE. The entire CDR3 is CSARDTSVNEQFF.

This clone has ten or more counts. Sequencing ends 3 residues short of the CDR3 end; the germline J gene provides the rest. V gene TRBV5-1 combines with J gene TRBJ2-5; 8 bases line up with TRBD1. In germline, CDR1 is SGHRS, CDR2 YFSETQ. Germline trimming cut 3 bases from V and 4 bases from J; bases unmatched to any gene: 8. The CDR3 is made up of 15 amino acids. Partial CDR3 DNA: TGCGCCAGCAGCTGGAGACAGGGGAACTCAGAGACC. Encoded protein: CASSWRQGNSET. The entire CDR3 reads CASSWRQGNSETQYF.

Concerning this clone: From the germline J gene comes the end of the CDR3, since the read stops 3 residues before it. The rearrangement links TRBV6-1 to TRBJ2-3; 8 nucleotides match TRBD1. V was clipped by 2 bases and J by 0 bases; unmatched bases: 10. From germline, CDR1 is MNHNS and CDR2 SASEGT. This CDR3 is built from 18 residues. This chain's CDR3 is CASSERRQGRGSTDTQYF. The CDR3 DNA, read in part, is TGTGCCAGCAGTGAAAGGAGACAGGGGAGAGGTAGCACAGATACG.